These T cell receptor beta chains were read from a single sample in a study of blood T cell repertoires in COVID-19. Profiled with immunoSEQ multiplex PCR; TCRdb holds only in-frame clones, not every one. This table holds 45,000 to 70,000 clones, 75% to 90% found once. Source material: peripheral blood. These receptor sequences come from an elderly woman with COVID-19, enrolled during active disease. Both conserved end residues are part of each CDR3. D genes are given only for firm matches. The size of a clone is reported for some rows only, either as once, few or many, or as a class for expanded clones.

j_call	v_call	clone_size	d_call	cdr3_nt	cdr3_aa
TRBJ2-5	TRBV3-1/TRBV3-2	NA	TRBD2	TGTGCCAGCAGCCAGGGACTAGCGGGGGGAGGAGAGACCCAGTACTTC	CASSQGLAGGGETQYF
TRBJ1-2	TRBV7-3	NA	TRBD1	TGTGCCAGCAGCCCCTGGACAGGGAGTCCCTATGGCTACACCTTC	CASSPWTGSPYGYTF
TRBJ2-7	TRBV6-5	NA	TRBD1	TGTGCCAGCAAGGGGACAGGGTTCTACGAGCAGTACTTC	CASKGTGFYEQYF
TRBJ1-5	TRBV6-6	NA	NA	TGTGCCAGCAGTCCTCACCCGACAGACGTGGGGCCCCAGCATTTT	CASSPHPTDVGPQHF
TRBJ2-2	TRBV15	NA	NA	TGTGCCACCAGCAGAGATAAGCGTAGCACCGGGGAGCTGTTTTTT	CATSRDKRSTGELFF
TRBJ2-7	TRBV5-1	few	TRBD1	TGCGCCAGCAGCGTCACCGGGACAGGGTCCTACGAGCAGTACTTC	CASSVTGTGSYEQYF
TRBJ2-6	TRBV9	NA	TRBD2	TGTGCCAGCAGCTTTAGCGGGGGGAACTCTGGGGCCAACGTCCTGACTTTC	CASSFSGGNSGANVLTF
TRBJ1-4	TRBV6-5	NA	NA	TGTGCCAGCAGGCCCCCAGGGGCCGCAAATGAAAAACTGTTTTTT	CASRPPGAANEKLFF
TRBJ2-7	TRBV30	NA	NA	TGTGCCTGGAGTCCACACAGCTACGAGCAGTACTTC	CAWSPHSYEQYF
TRBJ2-2	TRBV27	NA	NA	TGTGCCAGCAGTCCTACCATCACCGGGGAGCTGTTTTTT	CASSPTITGELFF
TRBJ2-7	TRBV6-5	NA	TRBD1	TGTGCCAGCAGTTACACCCGACAGGGGGCGTACGAGCAGTACTTC	CASSYTRQGAYEQYF
TRBJ1-1	TRBV4-2	few	TRBD1	TGTGCCAGCAGCCCGAGGGGGCGGGGAAATGGAATGAACACTGAAGCTTTCTTT	CASSPRGRGNGMNTEAFF
TRBJ2-1	TRBV24-1	few	NA	TGTGCCACCAGTCCGGGACTCCCGATTAACAATGAGCAGTTCTTC	CATSPGLPINNEQFF
TRBJ1-4	TRBV6-6	NA	NA	TGTGCCAGCTGCGGACAGCCTAATGAAAAACTGTTTTTT	CASCGQPNEKLFF
TRBJ1-4	TRBV3-1/TRBV3-2	NA	NA	TGTGCCAGCAGCCGAGGTGGCGTCAGGGATGAAAAACTGTTTTTT	CASSRGGVRDEKLFF
TRBJ2-5	TRBV6-5	NA	TRBD2	TGTGCCAGCAGTTATTCTAGCGGGGGGGGCCAAGAGACCCAGTACTTC	CASSYSSGGGQETQYF
TRBJ2-2	TRBV9	NA	TRBD1	TGTGCCAGCAGTGATACAGGGGCGAACACCGGGGAGCTGTTTTTT	CASSDTGANTGELFF
TRBJ1-1	TRBV14	NA	NA	TGTGCCAGCAGCCAACCCGGCTGGCCGCGGGCTTTCTTT	CASSQPGWPRAFF